This TCR beta chain was obtained from a study of blood T cell repertoires in COVID-19. Study background: Some COVID-19 samples were acute and others convalescent; all came from the United States, Italy and Spain. Sample material is recorded as cDNA or gDNA derived from T cells, B-cell-depleted T cells, or PBMCs.

Patients at the Seattle site were enrolled during active infection and followed longitudinally. V lost 6 bases to trimming and J lost 4 bases; unmatched junction nucleotides: 12. This CDR3 region has 16 residues. CDR1 and CDR2 from the germline V gene are SGHTS and YDEGEE. TCRdb's copy holds only in-frame clones and misses some; the assay was immunoSEQ multiplex PCR. The profile shows fewer than 250,000 clones, 80% to 90% of them singletons. The sequencing sample was made of peripheral blood. The sequence was obtained from a man aged 25 to 40 with COVID-19, enrolled during active disease. The rearrangement joins TRBV5-8 to TRBJ2-1, with 8 nucleotides matching TRBD1. CDR3 DNA: TGTGCCAGCACCCCAGCACCGGGACAGGCGTACAATGAGCAGTTCTTC. Amino acid sequence: CASTPAPGQAYNEQFF.